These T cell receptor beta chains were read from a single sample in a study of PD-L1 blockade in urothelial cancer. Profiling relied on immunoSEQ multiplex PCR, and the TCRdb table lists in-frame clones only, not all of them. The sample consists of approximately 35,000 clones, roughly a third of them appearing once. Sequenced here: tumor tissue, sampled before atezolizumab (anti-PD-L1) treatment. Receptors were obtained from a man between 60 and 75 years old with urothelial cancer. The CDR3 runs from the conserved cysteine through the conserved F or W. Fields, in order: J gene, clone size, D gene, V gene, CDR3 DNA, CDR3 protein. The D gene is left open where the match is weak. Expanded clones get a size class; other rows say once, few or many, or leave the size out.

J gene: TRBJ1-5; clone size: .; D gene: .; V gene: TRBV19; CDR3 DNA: TGTGCCAGTACCCCGGACGGGGGGTTCAATCAGCCCCAGCATTTT; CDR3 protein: CASTPDGGFNQPQHF
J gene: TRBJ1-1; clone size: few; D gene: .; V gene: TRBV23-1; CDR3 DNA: TGCGCCAGCAGCCAAGAGGCGGGGAACACTGAAGCTTTCTTT; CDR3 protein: CASSQEAGNTEAFF
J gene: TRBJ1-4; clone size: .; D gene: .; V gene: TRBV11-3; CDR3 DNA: TGTGCCAGCAGCTACTTGTCGGGGATGAATGAAAAACTGTTTTTT; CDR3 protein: CASSYLSGMNEKLFF
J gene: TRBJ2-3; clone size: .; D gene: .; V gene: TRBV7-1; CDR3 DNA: TGTGCCAGCAGCTTGGCGGCTAGCGAAGCAGATACGCAGTATTTT; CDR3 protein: CASSLAASEADTQYF
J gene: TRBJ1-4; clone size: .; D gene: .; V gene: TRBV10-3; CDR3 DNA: TGTGCCATCAGTGAGACAGGACCCTCTAATGAAAAACTGTTTTTT; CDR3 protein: CAISETGPSNEKLFF
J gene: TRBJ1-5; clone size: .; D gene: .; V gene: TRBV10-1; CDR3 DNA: TGCGCCAGCAGTGGGGGTCTGGGTCAGCCCCAGCATTTT; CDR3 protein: CASSGGLGQPQHF
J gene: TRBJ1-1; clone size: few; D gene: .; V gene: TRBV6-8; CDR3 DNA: TGTGCCAGCAGTTATCAGGGGAACACTGAAGCTTTCTTT; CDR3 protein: CASSYQGNTEAFF
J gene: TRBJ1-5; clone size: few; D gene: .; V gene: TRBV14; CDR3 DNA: TGTGCCAGCAGCCAAGCGGGGGCTCGGCAGCCCCAGCATTTT; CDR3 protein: CASSQAGARQPQHF
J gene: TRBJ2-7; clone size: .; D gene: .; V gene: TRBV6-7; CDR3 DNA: TGTGTCGTCACATCGGGTTTAACCTACGAGCAGTACTTC; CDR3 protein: CVVTSGLTYEQYF
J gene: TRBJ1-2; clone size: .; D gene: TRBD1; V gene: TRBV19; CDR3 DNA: TGTGCCAGTAGTCCAGACAGGGGAGATGGCTACACCTTC; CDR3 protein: CASSPDRGDGYTF
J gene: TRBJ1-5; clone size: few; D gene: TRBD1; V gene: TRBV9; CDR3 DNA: TGTGCCAGCAGCCTCCCCCGGACAGGTAGCAATCAGCCCCAGCATTTT; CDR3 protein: CASSLPRTGSNQPQHF
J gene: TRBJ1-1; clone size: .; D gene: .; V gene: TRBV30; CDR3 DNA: TGTGCCTGGAGGCGGCCACAGGTCAAGAACACTGAAGCTTTCTTT; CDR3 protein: CAWRRPQVKNTEAFF
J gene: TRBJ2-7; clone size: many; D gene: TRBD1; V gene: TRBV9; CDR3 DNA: TGTGCCAGCAGCGTGTCCGAGACAGGGGTTTACGAGCAGTACTTC; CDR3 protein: CASSVSETGVYEQYF
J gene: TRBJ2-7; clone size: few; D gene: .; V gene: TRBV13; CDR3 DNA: TGTGCCAGCAGTGCCCAGGGTCACTCCTACGAGCAGTACTTC; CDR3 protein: CASSAQGHSYEQYF
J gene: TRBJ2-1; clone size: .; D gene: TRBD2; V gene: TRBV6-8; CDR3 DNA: TGTGCCAGCAGTTACAATCCGCTAGCGGGATTGAATGAGCAGTTCTTC; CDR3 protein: CASSYNPLAGLNEQFF
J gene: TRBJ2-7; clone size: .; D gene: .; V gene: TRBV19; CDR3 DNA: TGTGCCAGTAGATCAGACGGATTATTCTCCTACGAGCAGTACTTC; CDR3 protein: CASRSDGLFSYEQYF
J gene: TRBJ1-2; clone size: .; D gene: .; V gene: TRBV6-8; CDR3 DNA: TGTGCCAGCAGTGGGGCTACGGCTGGGTTGGATGGCTACACCTTC; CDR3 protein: CASSGATAGLDGYTF
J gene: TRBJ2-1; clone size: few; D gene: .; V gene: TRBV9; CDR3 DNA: TGTGCCAGCAGCGTTTCCTTGTCCTACAATGAGCAGTTCTTC; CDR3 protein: CASSVSLSYNEQFF
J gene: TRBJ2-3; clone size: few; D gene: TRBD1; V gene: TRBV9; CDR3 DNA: TGTGCCAGCAGCGTAGGGAGACAGGGAAGGGATACGCAGTATTTT; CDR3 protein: CASSVGRQGRDTQYF
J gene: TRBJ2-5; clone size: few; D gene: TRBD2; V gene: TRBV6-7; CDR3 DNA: TGTGCCAGCGTTTTCGGCGGGGGACGGGGCCAAGAGACCCAGTACTTC; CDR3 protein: CASVFGGGRGQETQYF